The clone carrying this T cell receptor beta chain was observed a few times. Its antigen is unknown. Library construction involved attaching unique molecular identifiers to individual cDNA molecules, which allowed quantitative, reproducible TCR counting. Each CDR3 protein is one row after TCRdb ran MiXCR on the RACE reads. Here the sample spans more than 100,000 distinct CDR3 sequences, roughly 12% being singletons. The data stem from a study of human T cells and chemical hapten exposure. Background on the study: Investigators sensitized roughly 2 cm by roughly 2 cm of upper inner arm skin with 2% DPC. Patches that contained 0.01% DPC were applied to the upper back and read at 6 days. Overall study findings and caveats: Among expanded TCRs, significantly more large CDR3 similarity clusters formed than among controls.

CDR3 length equals 12 residues. V lost 0 bases and J lost 10, with 8 bases in between. Per the germline V gene, CDR1 is SGHDN and CDR2 is FVKESK. Time point noted: pre-sensitization, week 0. This sample's treatment: therapeutic diphenylcyclopropenone sensitization with weekly scalp DPC. V gene TRBV14 combines with J gene TRBJ2-3, with D uncertain. This TCR was sampled from a woman aged 18-29 years with alopecia areata. Some clones in this sample may be carry-over from other donors' samples. Sequences were derived from whole blood, sampled in connection with sensitization to the hapten diphenylcyclopropenone (DPC). The CDR3 is CASSQDVTPQYF. The CDR3 DNA reads as TGTGCCAGCAGCCAAGATGTAACTCCGCAGTATTTT.